Below, 16 T cell receptor beta chains from the same sample are listed, as sequenced in a study of STAT5B mutations in CD4+ large granular lymphocyte leukemia. Sequencing was performed with immunoSEQ multiplex PCR; in TCRdb, only in-frame clones are kept and a portion is missing. Found here are 40,000 to 50,000 clones, 65% to 85% of them singletons; the top ten hold more than 0.35%. Material: CD4+ T cells from blood buffy coats. Every receptor here comes from a human donor in good health.

This sequence joins TRBV25-1 and TRBJ1-1; a possible D gene is TRBD1 (6 bases). The CDR3 length is 15 residues. Trimming left V 3 bases short and J 6 bases short, with 17 bases between. The germline CDR1 and CDR2 sequences are MGHDK and SYGVNS. DNA of the CDR3: TGTGCCAGCAGTGAGCATTCGACAGGAGGCGCTGAAGCTTTCTTT. Protein product: CASSEHSTGGAEAFF.

The rearrangement joins TRBV7-6 to TRBJ1-1; 7 bases line up with TRBD1. Losses at the gene ends were 4 bases for V and 5 bases for J; bases not matched to a gene: 7. The CDR3 covers 14 residues. Germline assignment: CDR1 SGHVS and CDR2 FNYEAQ. The DNA of the CDR3 is TGTGCCAGCAGCTCTCCAGGGGGAAGGACTGAAGCTTTCTTT. Encoded protein: CASSSPGGRTEAFF.

The V call is TRBV6-1, the J call TRBJ1-4; 8 nucleotides align to TRBD1. Per the germline V gene, CDR1 is MNHNS and CDR2 is SASEGT. CDR3 size: 13 residues. After removal of 4 bases from V and 5 bases from J, the junction contained 0 bases not matched to a gene. The CDR3: CASSGQGNEKLFF. DNA of the CDR3: TGTGCCAGCAGTGGACAGGGGAATGAAAAACTGTTTTTT.

The V and J genes are TRBV11-2 and TRBJ2-3, with TRBD2 matching over 13 bases. CDR1 is SGHAT, CDR2 FQNNGV, per germline. With 3 bases clipped from V and 4 bases from J, the junction kept 4 bases outside the gene matches. The CDR3 contains 16 residues. The CDR3 is CASSLGLAGLPDTQYF. The CDR3 coding sequence is TGTGCCAGCAGCTTGGGACTAGCGGGGCTACCAGATACGCAGTATTTT.

The V call is TRBV20-1, the J call TRBJ2-5; TRBD1 or TRBD2 may be the D gene (5 bases each). The DNA end favors TRBJ2-7, so the J call may be wrong. This CDR3 comprises 11 residues. Germline V gives CDR1 DFQATT, CDR2 SNEGSKA (reference sequence). CDR3 amino acids: CSARGVYEQYF. CDR3 in DNA: TGCAGTGCTAGGGGGGTCTACGAGCAGTACTTC.

This chain joins TRBV6-5 and TRBJ2-1; TRBD2 matches at 11 bases. This CDR3 has 14 amino acids. CDR1 and CDR2 (germline): MNHEY, SVGAGI. V trimming: 6 bases; J trimming: 4 bases; junction bases outside the gene matches: 2. This CDR3 reads CASRIAGGYNEQFF. In nucleotides, the CDR3 is TGTGCCAGCAGGATAGCGGGGGGGTACAATGAGCAGTTCTTC.

The J gene is TRBJ2-6, the V gene TRBV5-6; D is unclear. V gave up 5 bases and J gave up 1 base, with 4 bases separating them. This CDR3 comprises 13 residues. CDR1 and CDR2 from the germline V gene are SGHDT and YYEEEE. The CDR3 DNA reads TGTGCCAGCAGTCTTTCTGGGGCCAACGTCCTGACTTTC. Encoded protein: CASSLSGANVLTF.

This chain connects TRBV7-3 to TRBJ2-5; D unclear. CDR3 size: 14 residues. The germline V and J ends were trimmed by 5 bases and 7 bases, with 17 bases remaining between them. Germline CDR1 reads SGHTA; CDR2 reads FQGTGA. DNA for the CDR3: TGTGCCAGCAGCCCACAAGCAGCCTATGGGACCCAGTACTTC. It codes for CASSPQAAYGTQYF. Based on the CDR3 plus reference TRBV7-3 and TRBJ2-5, the full variable domain is GAGVSQTPSNKVTEKGKYVELRCDPISGHTALYWYRQSLGQGPEFLIYFQGTGAADDSGLPNDRFFAVRPEGSVSTLKIQRTERGDSAVYLCASSPQAAYGTQYFGPGTRLLVL.

A single count supports this clone. This chain links TRBV14 with TRBJ1-1, with 10 bases lining up with TRBD1. The CDR3 spans 13 residues. Germline CDR1 is SGHDN and CDR2 is FVKESK. Losses at the gene ends were 5 bases for V and 10 bases for J; bases not matched to a gene: 7. CDR3: CASSFDRGHGAFF. CDR3 nucleotides: TGTGCCAGCAGCTTCGACAGGGGGCACGGAGCTTTCTTT.

The chain is built from TRBV5-4 and TRBJ2-5; D tentatively reads TRBD1 or TRBD2 (5 bases each). The DNA matches TRBJ2-7 better at its end, which makes the J call doubtful. CDR1 is SGHNT, CDR2 YYREEE, per germline (reference sequence). The CDR3 has 14 residues. DNA of the CDR3: TGTGCCAGCAGTGTCGGCCCACGGGACGGCGAGCAGTACTTC. This translates into CASSVGPRDGEQYF.

This clone turned up a few times. The sample carries other DNA sequences with the same CDR3. This rearrangement joins TRBV5-1 to TRBJ2-5; D gene unclear. This CDR3 is built from 14 residues. Looked up from germline, CDR1 is SGHRS and CDR2 is YFSETQ. The germline V and J ends were trimmed by 0 bases and 5 bases, with 11 bases remaining between them. The CDR3 coding sequence is TGCGCCAGCAGCTTGGAAGGTAACGGGGAGACCCAGTACTTC. Translated: CASSLEGNGETQYF.

The V gene is TRBV5-5, the J gene TRBJ1-2; D might be TRBD1 (5 bases). Per germline, CDR1 SGHKS and CDR2 YYEKEE (reference sequence). Trimming cost V 5 bases and J 2 bases, with 16 bases left between them. This CDR3 is built from 15 residues. The CDR3 bases are TGTGCCAGCAGACTCGACCTGGGGCAGAACTATGGCTACACCTTC. Translated: CASRLDLGQNYGYTF.

The gene calls are TRBV2 and TRBJ2-1, with D perhaps matching TRBD1 (6 bases). Germline V gives CDR1 SNHLY, CDR2 FYNNEI. With 4 bases removed from V and 4 bases from J, the gap between germline ends came to 8 bases. The CDR3 loop spans 13 amino acids. The CDR3 DNA reads TGTGCCAGCAGTGCTCAGGGGTACAATGAGCAGTTCTTC. It encodes CASSAQGYNEQFF.

The rearrangement links TRBV4-1 to TRBJ2-1; D perhaps matches TRBD2 (5 bases). Germline loops: CDR1 MGHRA, CDR2 YSYEKL. The CDR3 sequence is 15 residues long. Deletions cut 2 bases from V and 0 bases from J, with 8 bases between. CDR3 sequence reads: CASSQRGSSYNEQFF. The CDR3 region has the DNA TGCGCCAGCAGCCAACGGGGTAGCTCCTACAATGAGCAGTTCTTC.

The chain joins TRBV5-1 to TRBJ1-5; D is uncertain. CDR1 SGHRS and CDR2 YFSETQ come from the germline V gene. Trimming stripped 0 bases from V and 0 bases from J, with 10 bases between. The CDR3 loop spans 16 amino acids. Written as DNA, the CDR3 is TGCGCCAGCAGCTTGGATCGGCTCTCTAGCAATCAGCCCCAGCATTTT. Its translation is CASSLDRLSSNQPQHF.

The chain carries TRBV4-1 and TRBJ1-5, with D unresolved. The CDR3 totals 15 residues. Germline assignment: CDR1 MGHRA and CDR2 YSYEKL. V was clipped by 4 bases and J by 2 bases, with 12 bases between them. CDR3 DNA sequence: TGCGCCAGCAGCCCGGGCCGGCAGGGCAATCAGCCCCAGCATTTT. Translated, it gives CASSPGRQGNQPQHF.